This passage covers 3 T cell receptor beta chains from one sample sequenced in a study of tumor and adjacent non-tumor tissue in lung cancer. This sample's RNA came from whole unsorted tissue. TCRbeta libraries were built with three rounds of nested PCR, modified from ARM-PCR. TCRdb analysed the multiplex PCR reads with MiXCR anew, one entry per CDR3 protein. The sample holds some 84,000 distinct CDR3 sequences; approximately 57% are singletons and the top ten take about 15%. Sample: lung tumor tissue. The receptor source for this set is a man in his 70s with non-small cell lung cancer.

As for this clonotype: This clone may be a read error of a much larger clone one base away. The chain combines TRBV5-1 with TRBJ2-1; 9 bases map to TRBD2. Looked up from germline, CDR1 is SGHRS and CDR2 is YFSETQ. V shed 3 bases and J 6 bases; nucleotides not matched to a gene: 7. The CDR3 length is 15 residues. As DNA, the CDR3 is TGCGCCAGCAGCTCGGCGGGAGGGCGCATCAATGAGCAGTTCTTC. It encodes CASSSAGGRINEQFF. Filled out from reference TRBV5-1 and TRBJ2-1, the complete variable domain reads KAGVTQTPRYLIKTRGQQVTLSCSPISGHRSVSWYQQTPGQGLQFLFEYFSETQRNKGNFPGRFSGRQFSNSRSEMNVSTLELGDSALYLCASSSAGGRINEQFFGPGTRLTVL.

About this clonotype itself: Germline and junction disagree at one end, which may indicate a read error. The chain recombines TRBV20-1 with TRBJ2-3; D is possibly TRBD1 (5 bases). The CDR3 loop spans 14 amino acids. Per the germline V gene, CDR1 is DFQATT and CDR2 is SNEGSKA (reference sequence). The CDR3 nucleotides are TGCAGTGCTCGTATAGGGGTTGGTCCTGATACGCAATATTTT. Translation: CSARIGVGPDTQYF.

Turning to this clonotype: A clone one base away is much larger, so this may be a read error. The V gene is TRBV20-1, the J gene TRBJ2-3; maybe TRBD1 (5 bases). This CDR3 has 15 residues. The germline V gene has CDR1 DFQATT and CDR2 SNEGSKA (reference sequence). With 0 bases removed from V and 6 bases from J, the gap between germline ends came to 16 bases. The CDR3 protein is CSARDPRTRRDTQYF. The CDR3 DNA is TGCAGTGCTAGAGATCCCCGGACAAGGCGGGATACGCAGTATTTT.